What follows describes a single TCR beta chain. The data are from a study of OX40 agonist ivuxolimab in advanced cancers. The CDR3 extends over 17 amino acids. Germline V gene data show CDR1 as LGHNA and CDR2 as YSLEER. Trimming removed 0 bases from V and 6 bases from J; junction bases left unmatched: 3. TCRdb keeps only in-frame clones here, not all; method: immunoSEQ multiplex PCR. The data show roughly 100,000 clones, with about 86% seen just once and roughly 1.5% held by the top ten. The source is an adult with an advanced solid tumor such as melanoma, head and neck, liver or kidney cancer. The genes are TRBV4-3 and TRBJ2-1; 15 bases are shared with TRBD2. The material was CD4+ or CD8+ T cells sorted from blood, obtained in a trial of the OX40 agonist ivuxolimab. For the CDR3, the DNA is TGCGCCAGCAGCCAAGATCGGGGACTAGCGGGAGGCAATGAGCAGTTCTTC. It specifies CASSQDRGLAGGNEQFF.